This T cell receptor beta chain was captured in a study of cytomegalovirus exposure and HLA in healthy donors. The repertoire was sequenced with immunoSEQ multiplex PCR; TCRdb's copy has only in-frame clones and lacks some. The sample has 190,000 or so clones; 65% to 90% are singletons. Of note for this clone: The antigen is unknown.

Overall study findings and caveats: The listing of 150 or so TCR beta chains classed them as cytomegalovirus-associated. One later analysis, an examination of the 120 validation repertoires, found that first-cohort TCR clusters tended to co-occur in them. Diagnosis of cytomegalovirus status made by the classifier reportedly showed high specificity and sensitivity.

The germline CDR1 and CDR2 sequences are SGHVS and FQNEAQ. CDR3 length equals 16 residues. V was cut by 1 base and J by 4 bases, with 14 bases left in between. Sequencing input: PBMCs. This TCR came from a woman between 25 and 40 years old in good health and CMV-seropositive. The gene calls are TRBV7-8 and TRBJ2-1, with D tentatively TRBD1 (6 bases). In DNA, the CDR3 is TGTGCCAGCAGCTTAGAAGACCTGGGGGCATACAATGAGCAGTTCTTC. Protein sequence: CASSLEDLGAYNEQFF.